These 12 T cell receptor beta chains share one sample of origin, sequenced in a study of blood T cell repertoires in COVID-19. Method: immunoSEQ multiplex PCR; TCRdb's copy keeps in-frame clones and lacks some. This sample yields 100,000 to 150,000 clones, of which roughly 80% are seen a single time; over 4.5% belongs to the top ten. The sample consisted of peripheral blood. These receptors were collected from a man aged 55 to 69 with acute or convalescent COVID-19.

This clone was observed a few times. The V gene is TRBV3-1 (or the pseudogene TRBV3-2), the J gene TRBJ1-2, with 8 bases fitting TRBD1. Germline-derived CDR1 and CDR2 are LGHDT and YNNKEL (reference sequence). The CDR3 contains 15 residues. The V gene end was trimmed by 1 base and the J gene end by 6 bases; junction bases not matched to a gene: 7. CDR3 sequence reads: CASSQGRTGTHGYTF. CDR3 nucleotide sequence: TGTGCCAGCAGCCAAGGTCGGACAGGGACCCATGGCTACACCTTC.

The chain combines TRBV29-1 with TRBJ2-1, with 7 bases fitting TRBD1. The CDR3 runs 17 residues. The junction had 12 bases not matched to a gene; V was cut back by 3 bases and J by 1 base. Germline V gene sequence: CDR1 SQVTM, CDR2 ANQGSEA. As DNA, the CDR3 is TGCAGCGTTGACGGCAGGGGGAGTCTGTCGTCCTACAATGAGCAGTTCTTC. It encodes CSVDGRGSLSSYNEQFF.

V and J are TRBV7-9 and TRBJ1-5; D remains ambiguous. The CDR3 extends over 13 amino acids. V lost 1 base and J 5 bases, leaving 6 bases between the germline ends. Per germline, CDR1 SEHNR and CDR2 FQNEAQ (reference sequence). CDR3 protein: CASSLDRYQPQHF. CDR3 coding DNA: TGTGCCAGCAGCTTAGATCGGTATCAGCCCCAGCATTTT.

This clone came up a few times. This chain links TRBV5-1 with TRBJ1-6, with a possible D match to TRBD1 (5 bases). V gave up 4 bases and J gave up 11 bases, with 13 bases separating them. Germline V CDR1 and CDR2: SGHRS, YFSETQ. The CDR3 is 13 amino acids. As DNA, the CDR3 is TGCGCCAGCAGCATATGGGACTCCACACCCCTCCACTTT. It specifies CASSIWDSTPLHF.

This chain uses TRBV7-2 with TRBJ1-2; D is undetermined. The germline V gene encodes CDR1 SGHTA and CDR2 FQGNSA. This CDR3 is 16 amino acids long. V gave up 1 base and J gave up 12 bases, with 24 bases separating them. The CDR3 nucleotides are TGTGCCAGCAGCTTAGTTTTGGTCCGTCGTTCTGCAGTGCACACCTTC. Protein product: CASSLVLVRRSAVHTF.

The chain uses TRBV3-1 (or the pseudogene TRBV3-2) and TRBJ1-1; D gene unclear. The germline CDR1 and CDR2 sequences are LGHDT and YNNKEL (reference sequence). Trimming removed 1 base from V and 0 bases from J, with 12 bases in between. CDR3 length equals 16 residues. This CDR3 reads CASSQVGRQLNTEAFF. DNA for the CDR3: TGTGCCAGCAGCCAAGTAGGCAGACAATTGAACACTGAAGCTTTCTTT.

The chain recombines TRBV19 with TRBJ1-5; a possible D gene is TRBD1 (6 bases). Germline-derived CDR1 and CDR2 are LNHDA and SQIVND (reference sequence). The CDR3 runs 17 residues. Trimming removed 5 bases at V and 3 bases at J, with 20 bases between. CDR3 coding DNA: TGTGCCAGTAGTCGCATTGGGGAGGGGGTAAACAATCAGCCCCAGCATTTT. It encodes CASSRIGEGVNNQPQHF.

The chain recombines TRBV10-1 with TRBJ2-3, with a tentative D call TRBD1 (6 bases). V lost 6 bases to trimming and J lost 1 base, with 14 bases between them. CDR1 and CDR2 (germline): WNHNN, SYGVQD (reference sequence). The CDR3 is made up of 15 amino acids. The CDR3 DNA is TGCGCCAGCAGCCGATCGGGACACGGCACAGATACGCAGTATTTT. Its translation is CASSRSGHGTDTQYF.

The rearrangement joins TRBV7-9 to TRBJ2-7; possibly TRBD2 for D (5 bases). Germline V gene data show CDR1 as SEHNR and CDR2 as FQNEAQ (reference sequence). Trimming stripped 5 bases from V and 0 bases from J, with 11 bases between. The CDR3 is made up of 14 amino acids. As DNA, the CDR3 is TGTGCCAGCAGCATCGGGATCAGCTCCTACGAGCAGTACTTC. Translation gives CASSIGISSYEQYF.

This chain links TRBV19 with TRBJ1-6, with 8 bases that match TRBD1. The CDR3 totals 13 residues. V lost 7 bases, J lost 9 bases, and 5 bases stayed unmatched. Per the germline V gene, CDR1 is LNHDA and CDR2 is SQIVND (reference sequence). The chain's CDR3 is CASTTGGGSPLHF. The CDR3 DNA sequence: TGTGCCAGTACTACAGGGGGAGGTTCACCCCTCCACTTT.

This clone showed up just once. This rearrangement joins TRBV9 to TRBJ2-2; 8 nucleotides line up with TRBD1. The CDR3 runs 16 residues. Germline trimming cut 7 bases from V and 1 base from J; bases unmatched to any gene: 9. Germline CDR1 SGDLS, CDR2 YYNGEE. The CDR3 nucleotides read TGTGCCAGCCGCCAGGGGGCCCTGAGGAACACCGGGGAGCTGTTTTTT. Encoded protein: CASRQGALRNTGELFF.

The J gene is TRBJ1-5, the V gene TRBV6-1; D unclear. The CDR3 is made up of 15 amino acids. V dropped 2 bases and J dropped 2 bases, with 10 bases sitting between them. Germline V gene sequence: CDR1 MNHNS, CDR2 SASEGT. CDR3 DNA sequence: TGTGCCAGCAGTGAAAGTAAGACTGGCAATCAGCCCCAGCATTTT. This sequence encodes CASSESKTGNQPQHF.